A single sample gave rise to the 9 T cell receptor beta chains below, sequenced in a study of blood T cell repertoires in COVID-19 (dated by TCRdb to 2018 to 2021). Library creation used the immunoSEQ multiplex PCR assay. The immuneACCESS repertoire file appears here via TCRdb, limited to in-frame rearrangements. These files lack a portion of the clones; in checked studies, under half of the deficit traces to unresolved V genes, and the cause of the others is not known. The sample table lists approximately 300,000 clones, 70% to 90% of them with a count of one. The ten largest clonotypes hold roughly 6.7% of the sample. What was sequenced was peripheral blood. These receptors all come from a man between 18 and 29 years old who had recovered from COVID-19.

The chain recombines TRBV18 with TRBJ1-2; 10 bases map to TRBD1. CDR3 length: 15 residues. With 6 bases clipped from V and 5 bases from J, the junction kept 9 bases outside the gene matches. The germline CDR1 and CDR2 sequences are KGHSH and LQKENI. The CDR3 coding sequence is TGTGCCAGCTCGACCGGGACAGGGGCTCGATATGGCTACACCTTC. It encodes CASSTGTGARYGYTF.

The V call is TRBV6-1, the J call TRBJ2-3; D gene unclear. The ends were cut back, 1 base at V and 5 bases at J, with 10 bases in the middle. Germline V lookup: CDR1 MNHNS, CDR2 SASEGT. CDR3 length: 14 amino acids. The CDR3 DNA is TGTGCCAGCAGTGAAGGGCAGGCGTTAGATACGCAGTATTTT. Translation: CASSEGQALDTQYF.

The chain combines TRBV7-2 with TRBJ1-2; 7 nucleotides align to TRBD1. In germline, CDR1 is SGHTA, CDR2 FQGNSA. Trimming cost V 2 bases and J 7 bases; bases outside gene matches: 4. The CDR3 is 13 residues long. Here the CDR3 DNA reads TGTGCCAGCAGCTTAAGTCCAGGGGGTGGCTACACCTTC. Protein product: CASSLSPGGGYTF. Combining the CDR3 with reference TRBV7-2 and TRBJ1-2 gives the whole variable domain GAGVSQSPSNKVTEKGKDVELRCDPISGHTALYWYRQSLGQGLEFLIYFQGNSAPDKSGLPSDRFSAERTGGSVSTLTIQRTQQEDSAVYLCASSLSPGGGYTFGSGTRLTVV.

The chain has TRBV5-6 and TRBJ1-3; D unresolved. V gave up 1 base and J gave up 6 bases, with 5 bases separating them. The CDR3 runs to 12 residues. Germline assignment: CDR1 SGHDT and CDR2 YYEEEE. The CDR3 region is CASSLYLNTIYF. The CDR3 region has the DNA TGTGCCAGCAGCTTGTATTTAAACACCATATATTTT. The full variable domain, completed using reference TRBV5-6 and TRBJ1-3, is DAGVTQSPTHLIKTRGQQVTLRCSPKSGHDTVSWYQQALGQGPQFIFQYYEEEERQRGNFPDRFSGHQFPNYSSELNVNALLLGDSALYLCASSLYLNTIYFGEGSWLTVV.

The genes are TRBV29-1 and TRBJ2-1, with 14 bases matching TRBD2. This CDR3 has 15 amino acids. V shed 8 bases, J shed 9 bases, and the junction held 12 bases outside the gene matches. CDR1 is SQVTM, CDR2 ANQGSEA, per germline. This CDR3 reads CSLGTSGSILGEQFF. In DNA, the CDR3 is TGCAGCCTCGGGACTAGCGGGAGTATCTTGGGTGAGCAGTTCTTC.

V usage is TRBV7-8 and J usage is TRBJ2-1; the match to TRBD1 covers 7 bases. V was clipped by 5 bases and J by 3 bases; unmatched bases: 7. Germline lookup yields CDR1 SGHVS and CDR2 FQNEAQ. This CDR3 contains 15 residues. DNA for the CDR3: TGTGCCAGCAGCCCCCACAGGGGAAACTACAATGAGCAGTTCTTC. It yields the protein CASSPHRGNYNEQFF.

This clone was found once. The chain is built from TRBV5-1 and TRBJ1-2, with TRBD1 identical over 7 bases. Germline loops: CDR1 SGHRS, CDR2 YFSETQ. The CDR3 runs 15 residues. Losses at the gene ends were 0 bases for V and 2 bases for J; bases not matched to a gene: 4. This CDR3 reads CASSLEGAANYGYTF. The CDR3 DNA is TGCGCCAGCAGCTTGGAGGGGGCGGCGAACTATGGCTACACCTTC.

The chain combines TRBV6-5 with TRBJ2-5, with 8 positions matching TRBD2. The CDR3 is 15 residues long. The germline CDR1 and CDR2 sequences are MNHEY and SVGAGI. V lost 2 bases and J lost 1; bases outside the gene matches: 3. This CDR3 reads CASSYGGGTQETQYF. CDR3 DNA: TGTGCCAGCAGTTACGGCGGGGGGACCCAAGAGACCCAGTACTTC.

This clone was detected only once. CDR3 nucleotide sequence: TGTGCCAGCAGCTCCTTATCGGGAGCCAGCACAGATACGCAGTATTTT. Translation: CASSSLSGASTDTQYF. The V gene is TRBV7-2, the J gene TRBJ2-3, with D perhaps matching TRBD2 (6 bases). Germline V gene lookup returns CDR1 SGHTA and CDR2 FQGNSA. V was shortened by 4 bases and J by 0 bases, with 14 bases between the two germline ends. There are 16 residues in the CDR3.